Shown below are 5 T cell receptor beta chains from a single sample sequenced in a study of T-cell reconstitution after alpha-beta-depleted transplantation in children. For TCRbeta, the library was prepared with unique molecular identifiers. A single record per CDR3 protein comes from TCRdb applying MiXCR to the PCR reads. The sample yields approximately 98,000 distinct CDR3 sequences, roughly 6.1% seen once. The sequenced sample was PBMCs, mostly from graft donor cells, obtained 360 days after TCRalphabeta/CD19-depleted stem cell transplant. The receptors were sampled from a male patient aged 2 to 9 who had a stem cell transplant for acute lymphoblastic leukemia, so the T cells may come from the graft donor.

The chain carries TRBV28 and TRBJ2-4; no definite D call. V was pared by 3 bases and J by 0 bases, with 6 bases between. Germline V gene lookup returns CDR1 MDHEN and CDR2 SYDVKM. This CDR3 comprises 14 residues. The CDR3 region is CASSFGQAKNIQYF. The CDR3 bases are TGTGCCAGCAGTTTTGGGCAAGCCAAAAACATTCAGTACTTC.

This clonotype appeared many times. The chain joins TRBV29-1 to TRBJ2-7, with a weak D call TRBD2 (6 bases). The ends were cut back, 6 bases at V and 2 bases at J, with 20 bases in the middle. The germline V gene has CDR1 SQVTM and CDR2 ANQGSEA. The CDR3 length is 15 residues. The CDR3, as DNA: TGCAGCGTGGGACTTAGGGGCAACCAACCCTACGAGCAGTACTTC. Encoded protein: CSVGLRGNQPYEQYF.

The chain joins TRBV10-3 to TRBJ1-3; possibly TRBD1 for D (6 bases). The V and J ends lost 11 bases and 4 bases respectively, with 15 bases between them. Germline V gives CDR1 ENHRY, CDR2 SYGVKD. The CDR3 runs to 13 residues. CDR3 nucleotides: TGTGCCGCGCTACAGGGAGTAGGAAACACCATATATTTT. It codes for CAALQGVGNTIYF.

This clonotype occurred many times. CDR3 DNA sequence: TGTGCCAGCAGCTCTACACCGAGGCAGTTTAGCAATCAGCCCCAGCATTTT. It yields the protein CASSSTPRQFSNQPQHF. V usage is TRBV7-9 and J usage is TRBJ1-5; D gene uncertain. The CDR3 spans 17 residues. V was trimmed by 4 bases and J by 0 bases, leaving 16 bases between them. Germline CDR1 SEHNR, CDR2 FQNEAQ (reference sequence).

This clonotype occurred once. CDR3 region: CASSPRGGHHEQYF. The CDR3 DNA sequence: TGCGCCAGCAGCCCCCGGGGAGGACACCACGAGCAGTACTTC. This sequence joins TRBV5-1 and TRBJ2-7, with a possible D match to TRBD2 (6 bases). The ends were cut back, 4 bases at V and 5 bases at J, with 16 bases in the middle. This CDR3 contains 14 residues. The germline V gene has CDR1 SGHRS and CDR2 YFSETQ.